This T cell receptor (beta chain) was captured by sequencing in a study of CD8 T cells in Susac syndrome (dated by TCRdb to 2018 to 2020). Study-level background: The study used repertoire sequencing to test whether antigen drove CD8+ T cell activation and differentiation in Susac syndrome. The clonality of the CD8+ T cell repertoire was compared across approximately twelve healthy donors, around 14 Susac syndrome patients and under 19 multiple sclerosis patients.

About this clonotype itself: Its binding antigen is unknown. Per-base quality was not reported, and no clone a single base away is much larger than it.

High-throughput TCR beta sequencing profiled peripheral blood CD8+ and CD4+ T cells from healthy donors, Susac syndrome patients and multiple sclerosis patients. Healthy donors were included as age- and sex-matched controls. Bulk CD8+ and CD4+ T cells were purified by magnetic negative isolation, while CD8+ TEMRA cells were enriched using FACS. Blood was collected in EDTA tubes and processed within 24 hours, with PBMCs isolated through density gradient centrifugation. PBMCs destined for TCR sequencing were cryopreserved in liquid nitrogen and later thawed in a 37 °C water bath. Purity of sorted or isolated CD4+, CD8+ and CD8+ TEMRA cells was at least 90%. The CDR3 spans 14 residues, from the cysteine through the phenylalanine. Kept here is only the CDR3 DNA, which spans 42 bases and is read in frame from base 1. CDR1 and CDR2, looked up from the germline V gene, are KGHSH and LQKENI. V is shortened by 2 bases, J by 2 bases, and the region joining them spans 9 bases.

RNA was extracted using the RNeasy kit, and roughly 0.45 to 1 microgram was reverse transcribed with random hexamers. TCR beta CDR3 regions were amplified with the immunoSEQ multiplex PCR assay covering 54 Vbeta and 13 Jbeta segments. PCR amplification bias was corrected by using a synthetic template baseline for primer optimization and computational correction. The original methods were these. Reads were assigned to V, D and J genes according to IMGT and analyzed in immunoSEQ Analyzer, with only productive sequences retained. To calculate clonality, Shannon entropy was normalized by log2 of the number of productive unique sequences and then subtracted from one. For each patient and control, public and private clones were evaluated among the 100 most prevalent clones. Clones were defined as Susac-specific when absent from the healthy and MS cohorts, from about a thousand published viral clones and from other ImmuneACCESS disease sequences. TCRdb handled the public reads itself, with Q25 trimming in fastp and clone calling in MiXCR, and kept productive beta chains. Entries are consolidated by CDR3 protein sequence, retaining the most common genes and DNA. In this record, the V and J calls reflect TCRdb's handling and not the investigators' own analysis. This sample is represented by 69,000 or so distinct CDR3 sequences; 95% of them were singletons. The top ten constitute 0.24% of the sample.

The research as a whole found: The study acknowledged that relatively few individuals were included in the TCR sequencing and HLA analysis.

The source material was CD8+ T cells from PBMCs. Recombination linked TRBV18 to TRBJ2-5; a tentative D match to TRBD1 spans 5 bases. This clonotype originated in a human donor in good health. The DNA is TGTGCCAGCTCACCAGGCAGGGTGCAAGAGACCCAGTACTTC. Its product reads: CASSPGRVQETQYF. With the rest looked up from the reference TRBV18 and TRBJ2-5 genes rather than sequenced, the full variable domain is NAGVMQNPRHLVRRRGQEARLRCSPMKGHSHVYWYRQLPEEGLKFMVYLQKENIIDESGMPKERFSAEFPKEGPSILRIQQVVRGDSAAYFCASSPGRVQETQYFGPGTRLLVL.